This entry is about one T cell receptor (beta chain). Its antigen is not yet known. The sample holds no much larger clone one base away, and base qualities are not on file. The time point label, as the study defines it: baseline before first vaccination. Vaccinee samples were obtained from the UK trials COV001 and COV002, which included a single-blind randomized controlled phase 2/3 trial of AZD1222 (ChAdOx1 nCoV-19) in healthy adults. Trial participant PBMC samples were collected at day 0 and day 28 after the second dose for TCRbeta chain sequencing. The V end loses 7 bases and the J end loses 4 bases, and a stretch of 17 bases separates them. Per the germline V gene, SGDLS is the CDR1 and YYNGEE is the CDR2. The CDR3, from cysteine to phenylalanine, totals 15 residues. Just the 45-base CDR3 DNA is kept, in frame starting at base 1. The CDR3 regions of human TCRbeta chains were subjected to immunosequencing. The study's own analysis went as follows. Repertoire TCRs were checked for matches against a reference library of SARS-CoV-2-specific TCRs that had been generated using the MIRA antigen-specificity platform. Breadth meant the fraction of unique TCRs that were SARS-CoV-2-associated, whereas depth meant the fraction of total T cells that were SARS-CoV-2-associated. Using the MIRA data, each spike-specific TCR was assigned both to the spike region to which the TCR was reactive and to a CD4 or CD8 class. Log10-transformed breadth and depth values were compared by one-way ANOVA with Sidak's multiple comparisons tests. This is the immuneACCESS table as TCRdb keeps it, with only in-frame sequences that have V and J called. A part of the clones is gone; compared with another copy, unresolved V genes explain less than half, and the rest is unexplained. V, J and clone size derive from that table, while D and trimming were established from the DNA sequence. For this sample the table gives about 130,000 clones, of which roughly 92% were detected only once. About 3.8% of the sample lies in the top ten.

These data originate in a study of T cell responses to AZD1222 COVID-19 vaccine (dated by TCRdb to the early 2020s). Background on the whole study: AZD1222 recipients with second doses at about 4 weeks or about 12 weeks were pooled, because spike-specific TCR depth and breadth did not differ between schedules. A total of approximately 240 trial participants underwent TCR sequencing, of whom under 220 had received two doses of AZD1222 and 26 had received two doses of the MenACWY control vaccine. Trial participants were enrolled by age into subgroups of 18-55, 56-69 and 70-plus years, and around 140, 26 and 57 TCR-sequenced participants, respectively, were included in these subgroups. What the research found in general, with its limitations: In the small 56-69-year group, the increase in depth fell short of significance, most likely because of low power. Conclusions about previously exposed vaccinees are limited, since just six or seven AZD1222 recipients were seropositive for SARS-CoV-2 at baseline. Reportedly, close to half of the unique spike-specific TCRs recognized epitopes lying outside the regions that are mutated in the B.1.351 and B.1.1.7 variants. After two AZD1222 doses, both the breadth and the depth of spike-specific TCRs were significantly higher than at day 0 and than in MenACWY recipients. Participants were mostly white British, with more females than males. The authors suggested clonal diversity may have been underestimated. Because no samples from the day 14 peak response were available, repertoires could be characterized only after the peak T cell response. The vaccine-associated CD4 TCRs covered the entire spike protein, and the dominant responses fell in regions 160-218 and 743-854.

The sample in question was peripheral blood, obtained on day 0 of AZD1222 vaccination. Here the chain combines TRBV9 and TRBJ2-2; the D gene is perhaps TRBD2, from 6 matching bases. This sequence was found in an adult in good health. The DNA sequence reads TGTGCCAGCGCGCTAGCGAATTCTTTCACCGGGGAGCTGTTTTTT. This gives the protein CASALANSFTGELFF.